This TCR beta chain was captured in a study of CD8 T cells in ankylosing spondylitis. A single record per CDR3 protein comes from TCRdb applying MiXCR to the 5' RACE reads. This sample carries under 200,000 distinct CDR3 sequences, roughly 11% of them seen once, and the ten largest clones take approximately 32%. Germline values: CDR1 SQVTM, CDR2 ANQGSEA. CDR3 length: 11 amino acids. Between the trimmed V and J ends, which lost 5 bases and 4 bases, there was a span of 9 bases. This clonotype was picked up many times. No antigen is known for it. Overall study results and limits: In ankylosing spondylitis patients, matched synovial fluid reportedly showed significant enrichment of disease-linked clones. Within ankylosing spondylitis blood, a TCR beta motif made up of seven to nine highly homologous variants appeared to be characteristic. Reactive arthritis synovial fluid and blood previously showed some of these motif variants.

The chain employs TRBV29-1 and TRBJ2-7, with no clear D. The source is a male donor with ankylosing spondylitis or in good health (not recorded which). Sequenced input: blood, either unsorted or a sorted T cell fraction (not recorded which). CDR3 in DNA: TGCAGCGTTCTGGTGGGGTACGAGCAGTACTTC. As protein: CSVLVGYEQYF.